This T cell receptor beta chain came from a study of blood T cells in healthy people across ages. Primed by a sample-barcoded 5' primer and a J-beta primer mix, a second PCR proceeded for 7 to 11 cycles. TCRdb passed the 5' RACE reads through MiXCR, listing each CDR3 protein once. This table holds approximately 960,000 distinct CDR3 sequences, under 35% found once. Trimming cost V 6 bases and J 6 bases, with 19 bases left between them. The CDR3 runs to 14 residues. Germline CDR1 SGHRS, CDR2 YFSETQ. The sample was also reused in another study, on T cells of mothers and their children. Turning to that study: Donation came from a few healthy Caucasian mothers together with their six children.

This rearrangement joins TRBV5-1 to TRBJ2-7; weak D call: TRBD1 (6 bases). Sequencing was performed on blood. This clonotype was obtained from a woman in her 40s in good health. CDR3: CASNTGRGTCEQYF. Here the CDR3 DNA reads TGCGCCAGCAATACCGGCAGGGGAACCTGCGAGCAGTACTTC. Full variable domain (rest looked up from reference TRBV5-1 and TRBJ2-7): KAGVTQTPRYLIKTRGQQVTLSCSPISGHRSVSWYQQTPGQGLQFLFEYFSETQRNKGNFPGRFSGRQFSNSRSEMNVSTLELGDSALYLCASNTGRGTCEQYFGPGTRLTVT.